This T cell receptor beta chain was captured in a study of cytomegalovirus exposure and HLA in healthy donors. On this clone: Its target is unknown.

Broader study findings: Most CMV-associated TCR beta chains were later found to appear HLA-restricted. In vitro work confirmed that a few CMV-associated chains recognize CMV antigens.

The CDR3 has 17 amino acids. Germline CDR1 is SGHVS and CDR2 is FQNEAQ. V was clipped by 5 bases and J by 6 bases; unmatched bases: 17. CMV serostatus data were not documented for this donor. This PCR relied on a set of 60 Vbeta primers and 13 Jbeta primers. TCRdb's copy holds only in-frame clones and misses some; the assay was immunoSEQ multiplex PCR. The table lists approximately 150,000 clones, under 85% of them singletons. This sequence joins TRBV7-8 and TRBJ2-7; TRBD1 aligns across 9 bases. Specimen: PBMCs. The origin of this receptor is a human donor in good health. The CDR3 loop reads CASSPNPGGTGRGEQYF. The CDR3 coding sequence is TGTGCCAGCAGCCCCAACCCCGGCGGGACAGGGAGGGGCGAGCAGTACTTC.